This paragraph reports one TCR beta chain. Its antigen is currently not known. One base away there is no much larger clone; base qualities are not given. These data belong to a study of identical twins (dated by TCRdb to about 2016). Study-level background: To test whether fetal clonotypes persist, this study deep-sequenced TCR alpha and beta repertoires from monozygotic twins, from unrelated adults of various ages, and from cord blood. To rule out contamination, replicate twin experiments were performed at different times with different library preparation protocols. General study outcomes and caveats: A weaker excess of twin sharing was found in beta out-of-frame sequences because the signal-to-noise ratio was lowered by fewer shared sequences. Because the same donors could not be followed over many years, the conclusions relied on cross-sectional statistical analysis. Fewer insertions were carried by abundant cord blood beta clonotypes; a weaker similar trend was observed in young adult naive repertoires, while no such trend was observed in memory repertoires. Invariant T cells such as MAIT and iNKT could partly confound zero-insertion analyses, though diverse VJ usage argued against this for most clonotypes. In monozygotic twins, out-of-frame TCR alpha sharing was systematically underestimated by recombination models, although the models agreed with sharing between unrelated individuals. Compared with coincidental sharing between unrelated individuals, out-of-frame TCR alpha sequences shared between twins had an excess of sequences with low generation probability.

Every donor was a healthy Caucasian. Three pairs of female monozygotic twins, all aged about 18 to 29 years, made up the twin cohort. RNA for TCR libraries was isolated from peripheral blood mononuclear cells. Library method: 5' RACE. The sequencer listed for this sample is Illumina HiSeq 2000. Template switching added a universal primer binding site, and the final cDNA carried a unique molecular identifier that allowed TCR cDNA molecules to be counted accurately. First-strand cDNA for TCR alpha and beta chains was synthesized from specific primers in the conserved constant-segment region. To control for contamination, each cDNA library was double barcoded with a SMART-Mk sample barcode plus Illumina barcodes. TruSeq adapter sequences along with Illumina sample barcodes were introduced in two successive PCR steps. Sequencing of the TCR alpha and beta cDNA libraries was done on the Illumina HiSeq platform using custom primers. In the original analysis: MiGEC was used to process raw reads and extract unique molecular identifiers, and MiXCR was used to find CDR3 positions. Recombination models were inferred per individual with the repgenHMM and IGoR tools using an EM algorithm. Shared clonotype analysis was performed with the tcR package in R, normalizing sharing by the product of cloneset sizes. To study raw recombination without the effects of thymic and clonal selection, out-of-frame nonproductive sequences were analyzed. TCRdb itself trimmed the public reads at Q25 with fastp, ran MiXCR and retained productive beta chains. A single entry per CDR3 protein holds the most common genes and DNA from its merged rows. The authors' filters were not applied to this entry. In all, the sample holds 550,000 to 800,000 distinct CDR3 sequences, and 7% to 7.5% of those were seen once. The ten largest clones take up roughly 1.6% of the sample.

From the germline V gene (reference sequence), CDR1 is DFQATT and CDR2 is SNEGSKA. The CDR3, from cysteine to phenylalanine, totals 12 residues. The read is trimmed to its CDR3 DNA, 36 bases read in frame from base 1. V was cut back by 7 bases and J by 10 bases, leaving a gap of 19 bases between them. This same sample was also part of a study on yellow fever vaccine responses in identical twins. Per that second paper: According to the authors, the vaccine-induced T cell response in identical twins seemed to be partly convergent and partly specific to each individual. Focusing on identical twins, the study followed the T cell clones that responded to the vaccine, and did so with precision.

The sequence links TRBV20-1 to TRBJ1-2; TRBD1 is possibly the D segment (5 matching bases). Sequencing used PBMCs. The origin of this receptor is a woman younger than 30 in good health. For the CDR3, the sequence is CSGERDEGDYTF. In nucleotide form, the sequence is TGCAGTGGGGAGAGGGACGAAGGGGACTACACCTTC.